These 11 T cell receptor beta chains share one sample of origin, sequenced in a study of blood T cell repertoires in COVID-19. The method was immunoSEQ multiplex PCR; TCRdb's version includes in-frame clones alone and lacks a portion of them. There are 250,000 or so clones in the sample; around 90% occur only once, and over 1.1% lies in the top ten. Material for sequencing was peripheral blood. These receptors all stem from a man older than 75 with acute or convalescent COVID-19.

This clone was observed a single time. The rearrangement uses TRBV6-5 and TRBJ1-1; TRBD1 is a possible D gene (5 bases). The CDR3 is made up of 13 amino acids. With 5 bases removed from V and 7 bases from J, the gap between germline ends came to 14 bases. CDR1 and CDR2 (germline): MNHEY, SVGAGI. The CDR3 loop reads CASSRTLDHEAFF. The CDR3 DNA reads as TGTGCCAGCAGTAGGACACTGGACCATGAAGCTTTCTTT.

In this sample, this clone turned up many times. V usage is TRBV4-1 and J usage is TRBJ2-7; D possibly corresponds to TRBD2 (6 bases). V was cut by 4 bases and J by 0 bases, with 13 bases left in between. The CDR3 runs 15 residues. CDR1 and CDR2 from the germline V gene are MGHRA and YSYEKL. The CDR3 is CASSLGTLDSYEQYF. The CDR3 coding sequence is TGCGCCAGCAGCCTAGGGACTCTGGACTCCTACGAGCAGTACTTC.

CDR3: CASSIVSTSASGRGEQFF. The CDR3 DNA is TGTGCCAGTAGTATTGTTTCCACATCGGCTAGCGGGAGAGGTGAGCAGTTCTTC. V usage is TRBV19 and J usage is TRBJ2-1, with 10 bases identical to TRBD2. Trimming cost V 3 bases and J 9 bases; bases outside gene matches: 17. The CDR3 consists of 18 residues. From germline, CDR1 is LNHDA and CDR2 SQIVND (reference sequence). The complete variable domain, with remaining parts taken from reference TRBV19 and TRBJ2-1, reads DGGITQSPKYLFRKEGQNVTLSCEQNLNHDAMYWYRQDPGQGLRLIYYSQIVNDFQKGDIAEGYSVSREKKESFPLTVTSAQKNPTAFYLCASSIVSTSASGRGEQFFGPGTRLTVL.

V and J are TRBV7-2 and TRBJ2-1; D possibly corresponds to TRBD2 (5 bases). V lost 4 bases, J lost 0 bases, and 13 bases lay in between. The CDR3 covers 16 residues. Germline CDR1 reads SGHTA; CDR2 reads FQGNSA. Written as DNA, the CDR3 is TGTGCCAGCAGCTCGAGCGGTACTGTCTCCTACAATGAGCAGTTCTTC. Amino acid sequence: CASSSSGTVSYNEQFF.

This clone has only a few counts. V and J are TRBV19 and TRBJ1-4, with TRBD1 as a possible D gene (6 bases). CDR3 length: 14 amino acids. The V gene lost 7 bases and the J gene lost 3 bases, with 12 bases spanning the gap. The germline gives CDR1 LNHDA, CDR2 SQIVND (reference sequence). The CDR3 region is CASTEGGANEKLFF. The CDR3 DNA is TGTGCCAGTACCGAAGGGGGGGCTAATGAAAAACTGTTTTTT.

The V call is TRBV5-6, the J call TRBJ1-1; D is perhaps TRBD1 (5 bases). Trimming cost V 4 bases and J 3 bases, with 16 bases left between them. CDR1 is SGHDT and CDR2 is YYEEEE in the germline V gene. This CDR3 is 15 amino acids long. The CDR3 loop is CASSRLDGGDTEAFF. CDR3 coding DNA: TGTGCCAGCAGCCGCCTGGACGGGGGAGACACTGAAGCTTTCTTT.

The chain links TRBV7-2 to TRBJ2-7; 11 nucleotides match TRBD2. The CDR3 extends over 16 amino acids. The ends lost 2 bases at V and 4 bases at J; junction bases unmatched: 7. The V gene's germline CDR1 is SGHTA and CDR2 FQGNSA. In DNA, the CDR3 is TGTGCCAGCAGCTTATGGCTAGCGGGGGGCTTGTACGAGCAGTACTTC. Translated, it gives CASSLWLAGGLYEQYF.

The rearrangement uses TRBV3-1 (or the pseudogene TRBV3-2) and TRBJ2-3; TRBD2 aligns across 8 bases. The CDR3 spans 16 residues. J lost 6 bases, V lost 1 base, and 9 bases had no gene match. Germline CDR1 and CDR2: LGHDT and YNNKEL (reference sequence). CDR3 amino acids: CASSQGVRAGVDTQYF. The CDR3 DNA reads as TGTGCCAGCAGCCAAGGAGTAAGAGCGGGGGTGGATACGCAGTATTTT.

The V gene is TRBV27, the J gene TRBJ2-7; TRBD1 matches 7 bases. The V segment lost 5 bases and the J segment 6 bases; nucleotides outside the gene matches: 10. Germline CDR1 reads MNHEY; CDR2 reads SMNVEV (reference sequence). This CDR3 region has 14 residues. The CDR3 is CASSDYRGTSEQYF. For the CDR3, the DNA is TGTGCCAGCAGTGACTACAGGGGAACGTCCGAGCAGTACTTC.

The genes are TRBV5-1 and TRBJ2-1, with 13 bases aligning to TRBD2. The CDR3 runs to 16 residues. V was clipped by 5 bases and J by 6 bases; unmatched bases: 8. Germline V lookup: CDR1 SGHRS, CDR2 YFSETQ. The CDR3 loop reads CASSSGTSGMFNEQFF. The CDR3 DNA sequence: TGCGCCAGCAGTTCCGGGACTAGCGGGATGTTCAATGAGCAGTTCTTC.

The chain employs TRBV7-2 and TRBJ2-7; D gene unclear. Looked up from germline, CDR1 is SGHTA and CDR2 is FQGNSA. V dropped 5 bases and J dropped 3 bases, with 11 bases sitting between them. The CDR3 spans 13 residues. The CDR3 reads CASSPQIIYEQYF. CDR3 nucleotides: TGTGCCAGCAGCCCACAGATTATCTACGAGCAGTACTTC.